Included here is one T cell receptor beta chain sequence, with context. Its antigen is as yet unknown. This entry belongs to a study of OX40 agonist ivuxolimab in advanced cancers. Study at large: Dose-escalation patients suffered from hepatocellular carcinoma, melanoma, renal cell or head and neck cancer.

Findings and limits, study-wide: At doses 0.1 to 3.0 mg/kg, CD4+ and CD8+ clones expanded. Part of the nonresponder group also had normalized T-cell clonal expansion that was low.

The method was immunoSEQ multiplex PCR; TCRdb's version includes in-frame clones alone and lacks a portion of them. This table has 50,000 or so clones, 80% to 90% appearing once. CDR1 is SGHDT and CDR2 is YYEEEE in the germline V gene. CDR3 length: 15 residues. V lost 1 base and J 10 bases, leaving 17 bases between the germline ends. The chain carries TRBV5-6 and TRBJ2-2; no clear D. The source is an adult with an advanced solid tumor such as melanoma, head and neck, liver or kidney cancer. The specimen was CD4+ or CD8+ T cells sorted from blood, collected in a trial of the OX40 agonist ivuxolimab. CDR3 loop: CASSLIGPRGKELFF. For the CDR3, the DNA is TGTGCCAGCAGCTTGATCGGTCCTCGCGGCAAGGAGCTGTTTTTT.